The entry below describes one TCR beta chain. Method: immunoSEQ multiplex PCR; TCRdb's copy keeps in-frame clones and lacks some. The repertoire holds roughly 490,000 clones, with around 80% as singletons. Germline CDR1 is MNHEY and CDR2 is SMNVEV (reference sequence). The trim removed 5 bases at V and 4 bases at J, leaving 13 bases unmatched. The CDR3 covers 16 residues. This entry comes from a study of shared clonotypes between healthy human individuals. The donor population consisted of healthy HIV-negative adults with no recent acute infections or vaccinations. The chain has TRBV27 and TRBJ1-2, with TRBD1 matching 7 bases. The specimen sequenced was PBMCs. The receptor was isolated from a woman aged 40 to 49 in good health. Some clones in this sample may be carry-over from other donors' samples. The CDR3: CASSRTLGTAFYGYTF. DNA of the CDR3: TGTGCCAGCAGTCGAACCTTAGGGACAGCATTCTATGGCTACACCTTC.